This T cell receptor (beta chain) was sequenced for a study of technical replicates of blood from four donors. Measured with immunoSEQ multiplex PCR; TCRdb has only the in-frame clones, and not every one. The data hold approximately 79,000 clones, with around 97% observed a single time. The germline CDR1 and CDR2 sequences are SGHDT and YYEEEE. V shed 0 bases and J shed 5 bases, with 5 bases lying between them. The CDR3 is 13 residues long. The chain links TRBV5-6 to TRBJ1-4; D gene ambiguous. Material for sequencing was T cells isolated from PBMCs. The receptor was derived from a human donor in good health. The CDR3 reads CASSLAGNEKLFF. The CDR3 nucleotides are TGTGCCAGCAGCTTGGCCGGGAATGAAAAACTGTTTTTT.